These 16 T cell receptor beta chains came from one sample sequenced in a study of T cell responses to AZD1222 COVID-19 vaccine. The table came from immunoSEQ multiplex PCR; TCRdb's copy has only in-frame clones and leaves some out. This table holds over 100,000 clones, approximately 89% found once. The source material was peripheral blood, sampled 28 days after the second dose of the MenACWY control vaccine. The receptors were sampled from an adult who received the MenACWY meningococcal vaccine as a control.

This chain connects TRBV9 to TRBJ2-7, with a possible D match to TRBD1 (6 bases). Trimming cost V 4 bases and J 0 bases, with 17 bases left between them. The CDR3 runs to 16 residues. Germline-derived CDR1 and CDR2 are SGDLS and YYNGEE. CDR3 loop: CASSRDLGASSYEQYF. For the CDR3, the DNA is TGTGCCAGCAGCCGCGACTTGGGGGCCAGCTCCTACGAGCAGTACTTC. Together with reference TRBV9 and TRBJ2-7, the CDR3 gives the full variable domain: DSGVTQTPKHLITATGQRVTLRCSPRSGDLSVYWYQQSLDQGLQFLIQYYNGEERAKGNILERFSAQQFPDLHSELNLSSLELGDSALYFCASSRDLGASSYEQYFGPGTRLTVT.

This chain connects TRBV7-2 to TRBJ1-3; maybe TRBD1 (5 bases). Germline assignment: CDR1 SGHTA and CDR2 FQGNSA. V was shortened by 5 bases and J by 4 bases, with 9 bases between the two germline ends. This CDR3 is built from 13 residues. CDR3 nucleotide sequence: TGTGCCAGCAGCCTACAGGCGGGAAACACCATATATTTT. Translated: CASSLQAGNTIYF. Full variable domain (rest looked up from reference TRBV7-2 and TRBJ1-3): GAGVSQSPSNKVTEKGKDVELRCDPISGHTALYWYRQSLGQGLEFLIYFQGNSAPDKSGLPSDRFSAERTGGSVSTLTIQRTQQEDSAVYLCASSLQAGNTIYFGEGSWLTVV.

The chain links TRBV10-1 to TRBJ1-4; the D is unclear. In germline, CDR1 is WNHNN, CDR2 SYGVQD (reference sequence). The CDR3 totals 15 residues. V shed 3 bases and J shed 8 bases, with 16 bases lying between them. The CDR3 coding sequence is TGCGCCAGCAGTGACCAGACCGGAGTGCGCGAAAAACTGTTTTTT. It encodes CASSDQTGVREKLFF.

This sequence joins TRBV21-1 and TRBJ1-2. TRBV21-1 is described as a pseudogene. This CDR3 contains 14 residues. CDR3 DNA sequence: TGTGCCAGCAGGCCCGTCGGACGGAACTATGGCTACACCTTC. The encoded protein is CASRPVGRNYGYTF.

The chain has TRBV27 and TRBJ2-5; TRBD1 aligns across 7 bases. Germline CDR1 MNHEY, CDR2 SMNVEV (reference sequence). The CDR3 sequence is 13 residues long. V shed 5 bases and J 3 bases; nucleotides not matched to a gene: 3. CDR3 coding DNA: TGTGCCAGCAGTGACAGGGTTAAAGAGACCCAGTACTTC. This encodes CASSDRVKETQYF.

CDR3 nucleotide sequence: TGCAGCGTTAGGACAGGAGGGATCTATGGCTACACCTTC. Translating gives CSVRTGGIYGYTF. This chain connects TRBV29-1 to TRBJ1-2, with TRBD1 matching 7 bases. Germline V lookup: CDR1 SQVTM, CDR2 ANQGSEA. This CDR3 is built from 13 residues. V shed 5 bases and J 4 bases; nucleotides not matched to a gene: 7.

The CDR3 DNA reads as TGTGCCAGCAGTTACTCATGGGGAGGGTACAATGAGCAGTTCTTC. The encoded protein is CASSYSWGGYNEQFF. The J gene is TRBJ2-1, the V gene TRBV6-5; 7 bases are a match to TRBD2. The germline CDR1 and CDR2 sequences are MNHEY and SVGAGI. J was trimmed by 4 bases and V by 0 bases; bases with no gene match: 3. CDR3 length equals 15 residues.

The V and J genes are TRBV6-5 and TRBJ2-7; 8 bases are shared with TRBD2. The CDR3 extends over 15 amino acids. V trimming: 7 bases; J trimming: 2 bases; junction bases outside the gene matches: 10. Per the germline V gene, CDR1 is MNHEY and CDR2 is SVGAGI. In DNA form, the CDR3 reads TGTGCCAGCACCCACCGGGGTAGCGGGGCCTACGAGCAGTACTTC. Translating gives CASTHRGSGAYEQYF.

Only one count was recorded for this clone. The rearrangement links TRBV27 to TRBJ2-5, with 11 positions matching TRBD2. This CDR3 has 19 residues. The V gene end was trimmed by 3 bases and the J gene end by 5 bases; junction bases not matched to a gene: 17. The germline V gene has CDR1 MNHEY and CDR2 SMNVEV (reference sequence). The CDR3 nucleotides read TGTGCCAGCAGTTTGGGCAAGATGTTTAGCGGGGGGGCCGGGGAGACCCAGTACTTC. Translating it yields CASSLGKMFSGGAGETQYF.

A single count supports this clone. The gene calls are TRBV5-4 and TRBJ1-2, with 9 bases aligning to TRBD1. Germline CDR1 reads SGHNT; CDR2 reads YYREEE (reference sequence). V trimming: 4 bases; J trimming: 4 bases; junction bases outside the gene matches: 8. The CDR3 loop spans 15 amino acids. The CDR3 DNA sequence: TGTGCCAGCAGCCCACAGGGGGCCGCTGTCTATGGCTACACCTTC. As protein: CASSPQGAAVYGYTF.

This chain uses TRBV7-9 with TRBJ2-7, with D hard to call. V dropped 2 bases and J dropped 3 bases, with 2 bases sitting between them. This CDR3 is 11 amino acids long. Germline loops: CDR1 SEHNR, CDR2 FQNEAQ (reference sequence). The CDR3 DNA reads as TGTGCCAGCAGCTTAATCTACGAGCAGTACTTC. It specifies CASSLIYEQYF.

The chain employs TRBV21-1 and TRBJ2-7; the table names TRBD2, a call not compared with the DNA. TRBV21-1 is listed as a pseudogene. CDR3 length: 19 amino acids. CDR3 in amino acids: CASSPTTGCCGGPAYEQYF. For the CDR3, the DNA is TGTGCCAGCAGCCCCACGACAGGCTGCTGCGGGGGGCCCGCCTACGAGCAGTACTTC.

The sample holds a few counts of this clone. The rearrangement uses TRBV11-2 and TRBJ1-1, with 12 bases lining up with TRBD1. The V gene's germline CDR1 is SGHAT and CDR2 FQNNGV. The CDR3 is made up of 17 amino acids. V trimming: 3 bases; J trimming: 0 bases; junction bases outside the gene matches: 5. CDR3 in amino acids: CASSLGQGAGLNTEAFF. The CDR3 nucleotides are TGTGCCAGCAGCTTGGGACAGGGGGCCGGACTGAACACTGAAGCTTTCTTT.

The chain joins TRBV6-5 to TRBJ1-1, with TRBD1 matching 7 bases. CDR1 and CDR2 (germline): MNHEY, SVGAGI. J gave up 7 bases and V 2 bases, and 7 bases lay outside the gene matches. This CDR3 has 14 residues. CDR3 sequence: CASSYLTHRGEAFF. CDR3 sequence (DNA): TGTGCCAGCAGTTACCTCACTCACAGGGGTGAAGCTTTCTTT.

A few counts support this clone. The rearrangement joins TRBV27 to TRBJ1-1, with 7 bases fitting TRBD1. With V trimmed by 5 bases and J by 5 bases, 17 bases remained unmatched. The CDR3 is 17 residues long. Per germline, CDR1 MNHEY and CDR2 SMNVEV (reference sequence). The CDR3 bases are TGTGCCAGCAGTCCCCTTCGGGGGGGGACAGAAGCAACTGAAGCTTTCTTT. Its protein is CASSPLRGGTEATEAFF.

The chain employs TRBV19 and TRBJ2-7, with a possible D match to TRBD1 (5 bases). Germline lookup yields CDR1 LNHDA and CDR2 SQIVND (reference sequence). Trimming took 4 bases from V and 5 from J, leaving 6 bases between them. The CDR3 length is 11 residues. Here the CDR3 DNA reads TGTGCCAGTAGTAGGGGCAACGAGCAGTACTTC. This gives the protein CASSRGNEQYF.